The sequence of this T cell receptor beta chain was determined in a study of T cells expressing NK-cell markers. Study-level information: Repertoires of TCR beta were obtained from T cells sorted as CD3+CD56+NKG2C+, CD3+CD56+NKG2C- and CD3+CD56-NKG2C+.

Details on this clonotype: Its antigen is unidentified.

The CDR3 is 12 residues long. Germline V lookup: CDR1 MNHEY, CDR2 SVGEGT. Study-wide results and caveats: Dominant NKG2C+ clonotypes made up roughly 1.0-7.0% of CD8+ T cells in six donors.

TCRdb reanalyzed the 5' RACE reads and collapses them to one entry per CDR3 protein, without DNA. This repertoire comprises 450,000 to 600,000 distinct CDR3 sequences; its ten largest clones make up roughly 3.4%. Sequencing was performed on blood T cells: a sorted CD56 or NKG2C T cell subset, CD4+ or CD8+ T cells, or bulk PBMC T cells (not recorded which). The sequence was obtained from a man aged 18 to 29 in good health. The chain is built from TRBV6-2 or TRBV6-3 and TRBJ1-1. This CDR3 is CASSYMNTEAFF.